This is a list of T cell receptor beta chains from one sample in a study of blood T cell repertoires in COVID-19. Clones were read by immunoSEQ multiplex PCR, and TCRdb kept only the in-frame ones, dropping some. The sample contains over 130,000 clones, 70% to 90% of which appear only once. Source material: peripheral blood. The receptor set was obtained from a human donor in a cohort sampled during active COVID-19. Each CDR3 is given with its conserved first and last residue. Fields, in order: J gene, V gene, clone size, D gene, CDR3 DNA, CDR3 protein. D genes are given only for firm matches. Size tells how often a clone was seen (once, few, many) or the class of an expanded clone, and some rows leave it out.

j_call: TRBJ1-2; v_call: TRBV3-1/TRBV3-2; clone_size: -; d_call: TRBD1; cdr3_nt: TGTGCCAGCAGCCAAGTGGGACAGGCATACTATGGCTACACCTTC; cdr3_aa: CASSQVGQAYYGYTF
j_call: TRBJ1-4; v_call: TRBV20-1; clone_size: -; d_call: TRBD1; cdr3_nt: TGCAGTGCTAGTGCCGGGACAGGGAGTGAAAAACTGTTTTTT; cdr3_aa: CSASAGTGSEKLFF
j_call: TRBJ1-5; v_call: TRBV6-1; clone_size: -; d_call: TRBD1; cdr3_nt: TGTGCCAGCAGTGTGGGACAGACTGGGGGTGGCAATCAGCCCCAGCATTTT; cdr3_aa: CASSVGQTGGGNQPQHF
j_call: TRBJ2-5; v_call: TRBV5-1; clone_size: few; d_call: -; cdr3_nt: TGCGCCAGCAGCCGGCAGGGCCAAGAGACCCAGTACTTC; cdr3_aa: CASSRQGQETQYF
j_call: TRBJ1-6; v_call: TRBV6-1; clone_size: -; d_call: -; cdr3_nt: TGTGCCAGCCGTGAGCTTGGGGCCGGTGATAATTCACCCCTCCACTTT; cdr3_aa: CASRELGAGDNSPLHF
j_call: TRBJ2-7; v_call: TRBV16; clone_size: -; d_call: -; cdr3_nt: TGTGCCAGCAGCCGACGCCCTAGCGACGAGCAGTACTTC; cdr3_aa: CASSRRPSDEQYF
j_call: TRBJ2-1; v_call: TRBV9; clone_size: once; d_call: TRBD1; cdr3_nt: TGTGCCAGCAGCCAAACCTCAGGGGGCCCTGGCTCCTACAATGAGCAGTTCTTC; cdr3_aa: CASSQTSGGPGSYNEQFF
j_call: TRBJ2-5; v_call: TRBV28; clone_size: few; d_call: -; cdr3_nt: TGTGCCAGCAGTCGGGAGACCCAGTACTTC; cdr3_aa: CASSRETQYF
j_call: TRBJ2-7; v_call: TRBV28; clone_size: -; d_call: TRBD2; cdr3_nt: TGTGCCAGCAGATCTCCTAGCGGGAGAAGTGTCAACGAGCAGTACTTC; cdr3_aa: CASRSPSGRSVNEQYF
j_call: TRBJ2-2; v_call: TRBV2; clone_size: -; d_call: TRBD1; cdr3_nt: TGTGCCAGCAGCGAGGACAGGGTGGGCACCGGGGAGCTGTTTTTT; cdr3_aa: CASSEDRVGTGELFF
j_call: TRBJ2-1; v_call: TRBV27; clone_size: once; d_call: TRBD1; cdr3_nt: TGTGCCAGCAAAGGACATCCGGACAGGGGCTACAATGAGCAGTTCTTC; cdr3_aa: CASKGHPDRGYNEQFF
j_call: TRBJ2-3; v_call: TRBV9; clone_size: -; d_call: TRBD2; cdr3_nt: TGTGCCAGCAGCCCGCGGACTAGCGGGGGTAGGGATACGCAGTATTTT; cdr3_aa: CASSPRTSGGRDTQYF
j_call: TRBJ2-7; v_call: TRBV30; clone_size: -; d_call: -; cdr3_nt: TGTGCCTGGAGTGTACGGGTGGAGAACGAGCAGTACTTC; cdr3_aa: CAWSVRVENEQYF
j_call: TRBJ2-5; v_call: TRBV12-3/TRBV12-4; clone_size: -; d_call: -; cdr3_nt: TGTGCCAGCAGGCGACAGGAGCAAGAGACCCAGTACTTC; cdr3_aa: CASRRQEQETQYF
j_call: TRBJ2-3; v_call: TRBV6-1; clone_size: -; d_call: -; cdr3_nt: TGTGCCAGCAGTGAGGGGGGGCTAGCTAAGAGCACAGATACGCAGTATTTT; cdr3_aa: CASSEGGLAKSTDTQYF
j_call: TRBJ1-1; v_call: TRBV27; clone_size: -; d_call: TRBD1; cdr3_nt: TGTGCCAGCAGTCCCCGGGACAGGGGTTTGAGGGCTTTCTTT; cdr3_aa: CASSPRDRGLRAFF
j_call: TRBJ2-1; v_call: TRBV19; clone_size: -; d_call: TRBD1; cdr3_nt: TGTGCCAGTAATACCCCCGGGACAGGGAACAATGAGCAGTTCTTC; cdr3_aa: CASNTPGTGNNEQFF
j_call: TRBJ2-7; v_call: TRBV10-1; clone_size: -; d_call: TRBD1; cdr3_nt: TGCGCCAGCAGTGAACCCCGGGACAGCTCCTACGAGCAGTACTTC; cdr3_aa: CASSEPRDSSYEQYF
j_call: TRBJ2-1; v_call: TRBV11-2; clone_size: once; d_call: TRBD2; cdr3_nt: TGTGCCAGCAGCCAGAATAGCGGGAGGGTCAGCAATGAGCAGTTCTTC; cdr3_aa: CASSQNSGRVSNEQFF
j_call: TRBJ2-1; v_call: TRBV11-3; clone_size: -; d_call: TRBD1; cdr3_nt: TGTGCCAGCAGCTTAGTGTGGGACAGTCCATCCTACAATGAGCAGTTCTTC; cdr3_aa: CASSLVWDSPSYNEQFF
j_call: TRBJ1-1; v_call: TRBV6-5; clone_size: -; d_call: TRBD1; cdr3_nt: TGTGCCAGCAGTTACTCACCGACAGGGCGGGACACTGAAGCTTTCTTT; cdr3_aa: CASSYSPTGRDTEAFF
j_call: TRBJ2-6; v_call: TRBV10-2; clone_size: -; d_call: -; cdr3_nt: TGCGCCAGCAGTGAAGAGCTCGGGGGCTCTGGGGCCAACGTCCTGACTTTC; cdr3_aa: CASSEELGGSGANVLTF
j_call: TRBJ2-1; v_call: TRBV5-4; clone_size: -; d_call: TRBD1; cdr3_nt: TGTGCCAGCAGCTTGGAAGGGGACAGGGGGAAGTTCTTC; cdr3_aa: CASSLEGDRGKFF
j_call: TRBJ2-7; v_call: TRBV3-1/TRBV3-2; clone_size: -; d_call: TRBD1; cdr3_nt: TGTGCCAGCAGCCCGACAGGGGGCTACGAGCAGTACTTC; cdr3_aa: CASSPTGGYEQYF
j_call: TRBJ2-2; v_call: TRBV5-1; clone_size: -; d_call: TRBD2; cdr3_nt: TGCGCCAGCAGCTTGTCCCCGGGGTGGACTAGCGGGAAGAACACCGGGGAGCTGTTTTTT; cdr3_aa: CASSLSPGWTSGKNTGELFF
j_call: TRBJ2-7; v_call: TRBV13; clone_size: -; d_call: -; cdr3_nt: TGTGCCAGCAGCTTAGCATCCGGGACACCTATCTACGAGCAGTACTTC; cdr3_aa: CASSLASGTPIYEQYF